A selection of T cell receptor beta chains follows, all from one sample in a study of blood T cell repertoires in COVID-19. Clones were sequenced by immunoSEQ multiplex PCR, and TCRdb holds only the in-frame ones, with some missing. The table records roughly 250,000 clones, approximately 86% of them present only once. Sequencing input: PBMCs or T cells enriched from blood (not recorded which). Receptors originate from a woman in her fifties or sixties who had recovered from COVID-19. Both conserved end residues are part of each CDR3. A D gene is named only where the DNA matches it firmly. Clone size appears in some rows only: once, few, many, or a class for an expanded clone.

>TRBJ2-1|.|TRBV7-2|TRBD2
CASSPTSGSYNEQFF
TGTGCCAGCAGCCCGACTAGCGGATCCTACAATGAGCAGTTCTTC
>TRBJ1-5|.|TRBV28|.
CASSSPDRYNQPQHF
TGTGCCAGCAGTTCACCGGACAGATACAATCAGCCCCAGCATTTT
>TRBJ1-1|.|TRBV4-1|.
CASSQFEGPYYAFF
TGCGCCAGCAGCCAGTTCGAGGGTCCTTATTATGCTTTCTTT
>TRBJ2-3|.|TRBV5-1|.
CASSDGQGGFITDTQYF
TGCGCCAGCAGCGATGGACAGGGAGGGTTTATCACAGATACGCAGTATTTT
>TRBJ1-2|.|TRBV5-1|.
CASSLVLSSNGYTF
TGCGCCAGCAGCTTGGTACTCTCGTCTAATGGCTACACCTTC
>TRBJ2-1|.|TRBV18|TRBD1
CASSPSGTVSNEQFF
TGTGCCAGCTCACCGTCCGGGACAGTGAGCAATGAGCAGTTCTTC
>TRBJ2-2|medium-sized|TRBV6-4|TRBD1
CASSDPTGSDTGELFF
TGTGCCAGCAGTGACCCGACAGGGTCGGACACCGGGGAGCTGTTTTTT
>TRBJ2-3|.|TRBV5-1|TRBD2
CASSSGLAGGHKDTQYF
TGCGCCAGCAGCTCTGGACTAGCGGGAGGGCATAAAGATACGCAGTATTTT
>TRBJ2-1|.|TRBV4-2|TRBD2
CASSQDLAAYNEQFF
TGTGCCAGCAGCCAAGACCTAGCGGCGTACAATGAGCAGTTCTTC
>TRBJ1-1|.|TRBV2|TRBD1
CASSAPGTATEAFF
TGTGCCAGCAGTGCCCCCGGGACAGCCACTGAAGCTTTCTTT